This T cell receptor beta chain was obtained from a study of shared clonotypes between healthy human individuals. Details on this clone: Its antigen is as yet unknown.

Per the germline V gene, CDR1 is MDHEN and CDR2 is SYDVKM. V trimming: 5 bases; J trimming: 0 bases; junction bases outside the gene matches: 7. There are 16 residues in the CDR3. Findings of the study overall: The naive CD4 repertoires of several donors were compared, and approximately 5% of clonotypes were shared.

CD8 cells classed as naive were CD45RO-negative and positively selected for CCR7, excluding terminally differentiated effector memory CD45RA+ cells. This table comes from immunoSEQ multiplex PCR, and its TCRdb copy is limited to in-frame clones, with some not included. The table has about 2.1 million clones, 93% seen once. This rearrangement joins TRBV28 to TRBJ2-3; 8 bases fit TRBD2. The receptor was isolated from a man between 18 and 29 years old in good health. Some clones in this sample may be carry-over from other donors' samples. Sequencing was done on a sample of naive CD8+ T cells from PBMCs. In DNA form, the CDR3 reads TGTGCCAGCAGTGCTAGCGGGTACACTAGCACAGATACGCAGTATTTT. Its protein product is CASSASGYTSTDTQYF. The complete variable domain, with remaining parts taken from reference TRBV28 and TRBJ2-3, reads DVKVTQSSRYLVKRTGEKVFLECVQDMDHENMFWYRQDPGLGLRLIYFSYDVKMKEKGDIPEGYSVSREKKERFSLILESASTNQTSMYLCASSASGYTSTDTQYFGPGTRLTVL.